Sequencing of this T cell receptor beta chain was carried out in a study of long-term antiretroviral therapy in people with HIV. Every participant gave one or more pre-ART and two or more post-ART PBMC samples. Germline V lookup: CDR1 MGHDK, CDR2 SYGVNS. Trimming removed 3 bases from V and 2 bases from J, with 8 bases in between. There are 14 residues in the CDR3. A note on this clone: What it recognizes is unknown.

Notes on the study in general: Drawn between the mid-2000s and the late 2010s, the blood was possibly obtained under older ART regimens. Transplant donor controls retained higher diversity, though diversity increased after ART.

The assay, immunoSEQ v3.0, was run at survey level. The protocol was immunoSEQ multiplex PCR, while the TCRdb copy is restricted to in-frame clones and leaves out a portion. The sample includes more than 15,000 clones, about 81% of them seen just once. V and J are TRBV25-1 and TRBJ2-1, with D tentatively TRBD1 (6 bases). This clonotype originated in a man in his forties or fifties with HIV. This material consisted of unsorted PBMCs, taken 0.3 years before starting antiretroviral therapy. CDR3 residues: CASSDNRAYNEQFF. Here the CDR3 DNA reads TGTGCCAGCAGTGATAACAGGGCCTACAATGAGCAGTTCTTC.